Described below is a single T cell receptor (beta chain) sequence and its context. What it binds is not known. CD4+CD25+CD127- Tregs, CD4+CD25- non-Tregs, CD4 and CD8 cells were sorted. An overnight rest at 37°C with about 220 IU/ml IL-2 preceded regulatory T cell sorting from thawed PBMCs. The entry originates in a study of Tregs in tolerant kidney transplant recipients. Study-wide results and caveats: Validation in larger populations is needed because few patients were studied.

With 4 bases clipped from V and 4 bases from J, the junction kept 4 bases outside the gene matches. Germline loops: CDR1 SGHNT, CDR2 YYREEE (reference sequence). This CDR3 is built from 13 residues. The protocol was immunoSEQ multiplex PCR, while the TCRdb copy is restricted to in-frame clones and leaves out a portion. The sample holds 40,000 to 50,000 clones, under 95% seen once. Sequencing input: Tregs from blood. The sequence was obtained from a human donor in good health. This chain joins TRBV5-4 and TRBJ1-2, with TRBD1 identical over 7 bases. The CDR3 spells CASSPGQTYGYTF. The CDR3 coding sequence is TGTGCCAGCAGCCCGGGACAGACCTATGGCTACACCTTC.